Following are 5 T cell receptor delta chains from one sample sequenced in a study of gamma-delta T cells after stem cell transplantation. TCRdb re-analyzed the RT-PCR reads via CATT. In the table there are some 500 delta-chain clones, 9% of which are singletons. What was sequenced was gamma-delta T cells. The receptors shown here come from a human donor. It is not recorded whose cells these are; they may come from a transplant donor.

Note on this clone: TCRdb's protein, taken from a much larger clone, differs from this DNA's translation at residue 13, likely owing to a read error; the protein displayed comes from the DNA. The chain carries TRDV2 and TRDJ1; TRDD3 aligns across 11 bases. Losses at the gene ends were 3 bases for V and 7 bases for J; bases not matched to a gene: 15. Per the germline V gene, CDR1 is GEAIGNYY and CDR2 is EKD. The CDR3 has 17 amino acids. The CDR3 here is CACDLLGDMGAAGKLIF. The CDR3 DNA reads TGTGCCTGTGACTTACTGGGGGATATGGGGGCAGCCGGTAAACTCATCTTT.

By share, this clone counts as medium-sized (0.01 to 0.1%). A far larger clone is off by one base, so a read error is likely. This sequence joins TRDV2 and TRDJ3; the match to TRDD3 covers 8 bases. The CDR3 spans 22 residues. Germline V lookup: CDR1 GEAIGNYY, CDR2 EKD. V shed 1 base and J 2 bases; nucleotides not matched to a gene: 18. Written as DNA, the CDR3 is TGTGCCTGTGACACTGGAACTGGGGGTTCTCTCTTAAGCCCCTGGGACACCCGACAGATGTTTTTC. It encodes CACDTGTGGSLLSPWDTRQMFF.

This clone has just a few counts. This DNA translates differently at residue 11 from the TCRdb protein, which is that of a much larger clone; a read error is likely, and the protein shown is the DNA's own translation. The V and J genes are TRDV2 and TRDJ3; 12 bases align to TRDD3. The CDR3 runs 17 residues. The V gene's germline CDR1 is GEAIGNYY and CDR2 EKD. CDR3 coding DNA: TGTGCCTGTGACAATACTGGGGGATACTGGGGCACCCGACAGATGTTTTTC. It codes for CACDNTGGYWGTRQMFF.

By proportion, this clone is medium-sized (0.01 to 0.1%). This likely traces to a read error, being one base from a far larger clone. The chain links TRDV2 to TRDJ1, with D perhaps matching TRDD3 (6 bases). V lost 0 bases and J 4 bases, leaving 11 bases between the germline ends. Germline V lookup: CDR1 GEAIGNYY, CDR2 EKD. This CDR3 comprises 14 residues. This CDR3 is CACDTPGEHDKLIF. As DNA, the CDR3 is TGTGCCTGTGACACCCCGGGGGAGCACGATAAACTCATCTTT.

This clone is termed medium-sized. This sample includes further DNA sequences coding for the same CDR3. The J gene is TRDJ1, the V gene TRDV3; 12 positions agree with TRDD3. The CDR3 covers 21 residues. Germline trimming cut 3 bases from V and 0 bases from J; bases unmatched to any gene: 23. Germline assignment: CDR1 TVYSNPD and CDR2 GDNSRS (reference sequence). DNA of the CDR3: TGTGCCTTCTTTTCCTACGTCCGTACTGGGGGATACCCTTCATACACCGATAAACTCATCTTT. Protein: CAFFSYVRTGGYPSYTDKLIF.